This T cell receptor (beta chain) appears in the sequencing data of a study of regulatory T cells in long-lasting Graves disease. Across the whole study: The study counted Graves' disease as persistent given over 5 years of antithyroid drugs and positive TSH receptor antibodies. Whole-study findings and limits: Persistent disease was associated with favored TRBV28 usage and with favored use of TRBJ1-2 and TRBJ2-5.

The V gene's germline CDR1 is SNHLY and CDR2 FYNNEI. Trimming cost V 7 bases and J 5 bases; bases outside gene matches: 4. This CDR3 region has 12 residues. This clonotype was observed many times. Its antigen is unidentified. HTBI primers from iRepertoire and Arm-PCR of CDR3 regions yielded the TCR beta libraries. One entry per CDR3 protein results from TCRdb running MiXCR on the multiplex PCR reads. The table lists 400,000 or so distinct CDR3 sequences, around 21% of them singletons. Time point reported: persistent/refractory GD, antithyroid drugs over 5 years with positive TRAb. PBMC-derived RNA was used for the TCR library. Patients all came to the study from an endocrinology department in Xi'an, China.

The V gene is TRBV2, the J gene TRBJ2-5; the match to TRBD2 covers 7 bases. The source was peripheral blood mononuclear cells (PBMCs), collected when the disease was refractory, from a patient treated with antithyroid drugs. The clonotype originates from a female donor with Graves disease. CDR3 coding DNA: TGTGCCAGCAATCGGGGGGAGGAGACCCAGTACTTC. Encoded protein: CASNRGEETQYF.